The present entry profiles one T cell receptor gamma chain with its context. Its antigen remains unknown. Other DNA variants within this sample encode the same CDR3. This entry comes from a study of Vδ1+ human thymocytes. The template was reverse-transcribed extracted RNA. Pooled V-gene forward primers with one constant-region reverse primer generated the CDR3 amplicons by multiplex PCR. TCRdb reanalysed the multiplex PCR reads via CATT. In the table there are around 12,000 gamma-chain clones, roughly two fifths of which are singletons. This CDR3 is built from 16 residues. Germline V gene lookup returns CDR1 EGSTGY and CDR2 YDSYTSSV. The study's findings and limits: Highly polyclonal TRG and TRD repertoires with Gaussian CDR3 length distributions appeared in thymus.

Sequenced input: Vdelta1+ gamma-delta thymocytes from the thymus. The subset: FACS-sorted CD3+ TCRalphabeta- TCRVdelta1+ TCRVdelta2- thymocytes. The sequence was collected from a boy in the first two years of life who had congenital heart surgery. J gene calling gave no result, while the V gene is TRGV4. The CDR3 is CATWDGRYPSRYKKLF. CDR3 sequence (DNA): TGTGCCACCTGGGATGGGCGTTATCCATCCCGATATAAGAAACTATTT.